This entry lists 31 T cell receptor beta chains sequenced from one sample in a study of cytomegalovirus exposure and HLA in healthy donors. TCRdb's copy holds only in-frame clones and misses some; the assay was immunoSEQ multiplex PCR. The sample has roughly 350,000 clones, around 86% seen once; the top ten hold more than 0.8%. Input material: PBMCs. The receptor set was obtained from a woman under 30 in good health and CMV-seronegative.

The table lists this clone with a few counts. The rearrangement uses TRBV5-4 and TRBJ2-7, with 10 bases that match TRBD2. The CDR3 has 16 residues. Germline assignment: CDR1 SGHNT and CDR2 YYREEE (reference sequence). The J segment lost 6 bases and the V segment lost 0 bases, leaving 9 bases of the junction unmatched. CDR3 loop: CASSLGPSGSSAEQYF. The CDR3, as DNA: TGTGCCAGCAGCTTGGGCCCTAGCGGGAGCTCTGCCGAGCAGTACTTC.

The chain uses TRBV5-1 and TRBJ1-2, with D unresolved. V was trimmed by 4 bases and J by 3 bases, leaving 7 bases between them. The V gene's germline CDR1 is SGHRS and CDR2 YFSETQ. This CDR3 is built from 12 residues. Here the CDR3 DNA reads TGCGCCAGCAGCCCGAGAGACTATGGCTACACCTTC. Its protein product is CASSPRDYGYTF.

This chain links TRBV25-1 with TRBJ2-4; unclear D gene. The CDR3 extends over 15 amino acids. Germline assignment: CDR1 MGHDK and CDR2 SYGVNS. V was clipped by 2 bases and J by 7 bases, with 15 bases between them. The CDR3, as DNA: TGTGCCAGCAGTGAAGGCAGCGCTTCAAGGAACATTCAGTACTTC. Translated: CASSEGSASRNIQYF.

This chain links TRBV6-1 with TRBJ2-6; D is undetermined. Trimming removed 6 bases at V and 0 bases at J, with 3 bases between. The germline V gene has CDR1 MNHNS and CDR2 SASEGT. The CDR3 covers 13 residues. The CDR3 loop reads CASRSSGANVLTF. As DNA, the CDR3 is TGTGCCAGCAGGAGCTCTGGGGCCAACGTCCTGACTTTC.

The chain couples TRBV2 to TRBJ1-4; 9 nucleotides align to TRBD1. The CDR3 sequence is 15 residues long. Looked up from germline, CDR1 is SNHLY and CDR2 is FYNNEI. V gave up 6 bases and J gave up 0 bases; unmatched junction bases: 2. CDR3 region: CASSGQGSTNEKLFF. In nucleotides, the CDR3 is TGTGCCAGCAGCGGACAGGGGTCAACTAATGAAAAACTGTTTTTT. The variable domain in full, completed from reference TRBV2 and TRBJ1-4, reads EPEVTQTPSHQVTQMGQEVILRCVPISNHLYFYWYRQILGQKVEFLVSFYNNEISEKSEIFDDQFSVERPDGSNFTLKIRSTKLEDSAMYFCASSGQGSTNEKLFFGSGTQLSVL.

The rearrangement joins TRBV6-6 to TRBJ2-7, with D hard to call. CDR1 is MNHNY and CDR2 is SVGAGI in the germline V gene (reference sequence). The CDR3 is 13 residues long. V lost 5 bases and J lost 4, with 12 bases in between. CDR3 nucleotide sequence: TGTGCCAGCAGTCCCCTTATGGAGTACGAGCAGTACTTC. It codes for CASSPLMEYEQYF.

For the CDR3, the DNA is TGTGCCAGCAGCTTAGTTGCGGGGCCAGGCACTGAAGCTTTCTTT. Translation: CASSLVAGPGTEAFF. The chain has TRBV7-6 and TRBJ1-1, with a possible D match to TRBD1 (5 bases). The CDR3 consists of 15 residues. Trimming stripped 1 base from V and 4 bases from J, with 13 bases between. Germline CDR1 is SGHVS and CDR2 is FNYEAQ. Supplemented by reference TRBV7-6 and TRBJ1-1, the full variable domain reads GAGVSQSPRYKVTKRGQDVALRCDPISGHVSLYWYRQALGQGPEFLTYFNYEAQQDKSGLPNDRFSAERPEGSISTLTIQRTEQRDSAMYRCASSLVAGPGTEAFFGQGTRLTVV.

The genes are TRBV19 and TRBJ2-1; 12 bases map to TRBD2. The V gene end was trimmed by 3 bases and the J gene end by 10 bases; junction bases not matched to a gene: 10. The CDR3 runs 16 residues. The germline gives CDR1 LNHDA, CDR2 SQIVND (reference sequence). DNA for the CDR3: TGTGCCAGTAGTATGGCAAGTGGACTAGCGGGAATGGAGCAGTTCTTC. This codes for CASSMASGLAGMEQFF. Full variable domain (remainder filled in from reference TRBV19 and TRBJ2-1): DGGITQSPKYLFRKEGQNVTLSCEQNLNHDAMYWYRQDPGQGLRLIYYSQIVNDFQKGDIAEGYSVSREKKESFPLTVTSAQKNPTAFYLCASSMASGLAGMEQFFGPGTRLTVL.

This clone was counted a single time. CDR3 sequence: CATSLAGYTDTQYF. For the CDR3, the DNA is TGTGCCACCAGCCTAGCGGGGTACACAGATACGCAGTATTTT. The V and J genes are TRBV15 and TRBJ2-3, with TRBD2 matching 9 bases. Germline-derived CDR1 and CDR2 are LNHNV and YYDKDF (reference sequence). With V trimmed by 5 bases and J by 2 bases, 2 bases remained unmatched. The CDR3 is 14 residues long.

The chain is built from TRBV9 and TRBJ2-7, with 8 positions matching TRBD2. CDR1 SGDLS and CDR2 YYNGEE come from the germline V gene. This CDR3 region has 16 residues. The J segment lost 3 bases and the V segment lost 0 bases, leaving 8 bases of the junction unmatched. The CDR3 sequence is CASSVDLLAGNYEQYF. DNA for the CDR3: TGTGCCAGCAGCGTAGATCTGTTAGCGGGAAACTACGAGCAGTACTTC.

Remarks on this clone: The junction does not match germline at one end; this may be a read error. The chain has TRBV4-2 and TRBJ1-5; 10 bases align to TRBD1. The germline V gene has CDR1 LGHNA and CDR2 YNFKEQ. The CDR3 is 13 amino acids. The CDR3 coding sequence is TGTGCCAGCAGCCAAGAGGGAGGGACAGGGGCTCTGTTT. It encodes CASSQEGGTGALF.

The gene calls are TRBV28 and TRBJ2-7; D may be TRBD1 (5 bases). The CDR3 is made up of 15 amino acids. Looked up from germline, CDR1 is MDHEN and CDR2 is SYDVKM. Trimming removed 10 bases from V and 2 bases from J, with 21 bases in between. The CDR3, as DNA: TGTGCCACCATCTACGCGGCAGGGCCAACCTACGAGCAGTACTTC. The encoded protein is CATIYAAGPTYEQYF.

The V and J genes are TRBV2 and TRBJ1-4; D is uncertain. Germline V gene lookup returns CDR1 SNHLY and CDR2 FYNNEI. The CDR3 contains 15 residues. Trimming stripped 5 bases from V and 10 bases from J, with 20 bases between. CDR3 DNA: TGTGCCAGCAGTAGTGGGTCTCCCGGGGATGGAAAACTGTTTTTT. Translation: CASSSGSPGDGKLFF.

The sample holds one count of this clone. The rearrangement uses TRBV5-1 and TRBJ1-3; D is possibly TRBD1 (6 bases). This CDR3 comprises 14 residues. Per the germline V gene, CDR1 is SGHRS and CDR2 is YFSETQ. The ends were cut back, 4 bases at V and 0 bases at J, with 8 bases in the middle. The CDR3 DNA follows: TGCGCCAGCAGCCCAGGGGCCTCTGGAAACACCATATATTTT. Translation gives CASSPGASGNTIYF. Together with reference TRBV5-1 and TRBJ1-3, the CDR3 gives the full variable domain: KAGVTQTPRYLIKTRGQQVTLSCSPISGHRSVSWYQQTPGQGLQFLFEYFSETQRNKGNFPGRFSGRQFSNSRSEMNVSTLELGDSALYLCASSPGASGNTIYFGEGSWLTVV.

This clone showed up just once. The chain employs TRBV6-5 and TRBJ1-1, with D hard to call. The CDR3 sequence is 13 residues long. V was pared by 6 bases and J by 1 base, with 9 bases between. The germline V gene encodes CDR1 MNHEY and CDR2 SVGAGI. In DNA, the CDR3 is TGTGCCAGCAGGTCCCGACAGAACACTGAAGCTTTCTTT. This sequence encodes CASRSRQNTEAFF.

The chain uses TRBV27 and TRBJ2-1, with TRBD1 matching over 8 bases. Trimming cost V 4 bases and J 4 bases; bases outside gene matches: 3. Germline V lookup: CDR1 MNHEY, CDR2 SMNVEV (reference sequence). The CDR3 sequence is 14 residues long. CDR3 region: CASSWTGRYNEQFF. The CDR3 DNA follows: TGTGCCAGCAGTTGGACAGGGCGATACAATGAGCAGTTCTTC.

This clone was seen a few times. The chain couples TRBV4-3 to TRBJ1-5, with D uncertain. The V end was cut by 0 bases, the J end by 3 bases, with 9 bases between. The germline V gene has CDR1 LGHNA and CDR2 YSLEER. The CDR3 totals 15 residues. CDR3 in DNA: TGCGCCAGCAGCCAAGAAGCGTCCAACAATCAGCCCCAGCATTTT. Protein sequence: CASSQEASNNQPQHF.

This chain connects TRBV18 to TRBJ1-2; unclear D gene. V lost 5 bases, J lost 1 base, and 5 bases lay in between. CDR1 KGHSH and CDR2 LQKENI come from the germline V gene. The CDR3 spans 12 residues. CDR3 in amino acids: CASSEFNYGYTF. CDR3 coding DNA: TGTGCCAGCTCAGAGTTTAACTATGGCTACACCTTC.

CDR3 amino acids: CATNRASGSNEQFF. The CDR3, as DNA: TGTGCCACTAATAGGGCTAGCGGGAGCAATGAGCAGTTCTTC. This chain connects TRBV2 to TRBJ2-1, with 10 bases lining up with TRBD2. In germline, CDR1 is SNHLY, CDR2 FYNNEI. The CDR3 extends over 14 amino acids. The J segment lost 6 bases and the V segment lost 10 bases, leaving 9 bases of the junction unmatched.

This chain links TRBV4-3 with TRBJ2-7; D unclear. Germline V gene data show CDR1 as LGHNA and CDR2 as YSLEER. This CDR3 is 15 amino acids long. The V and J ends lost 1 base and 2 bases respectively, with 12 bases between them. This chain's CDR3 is CASSQARSSAYEQYF. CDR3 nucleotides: TGCGCCAGCAGCCAAGCTAGGTCATCGGCCTACGAGCAGTACTTC.

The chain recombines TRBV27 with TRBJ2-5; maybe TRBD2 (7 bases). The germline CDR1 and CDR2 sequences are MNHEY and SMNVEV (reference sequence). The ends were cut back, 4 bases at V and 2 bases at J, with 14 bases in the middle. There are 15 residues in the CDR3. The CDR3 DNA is TGTGCCAGCAGTTCCCTGAGGGGGGGGCAAGAGACCCAGTACTTC. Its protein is CASSSLRGGQETQYF.

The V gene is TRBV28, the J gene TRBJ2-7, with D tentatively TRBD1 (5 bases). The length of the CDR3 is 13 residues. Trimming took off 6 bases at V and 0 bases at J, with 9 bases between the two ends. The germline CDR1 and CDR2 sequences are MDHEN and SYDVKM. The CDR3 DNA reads TGTGCCAGCAGCCGACAGTTCTCCTACGAGCAGTACTTC. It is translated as CASSRQFSYEQYF.

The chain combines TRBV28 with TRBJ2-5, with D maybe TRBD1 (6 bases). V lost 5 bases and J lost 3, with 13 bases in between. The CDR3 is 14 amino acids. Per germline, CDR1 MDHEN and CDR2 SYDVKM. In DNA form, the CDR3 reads TGTGCCAGCAGTGGCAACAGGGTGGAAGAGACCCAGTACTTC. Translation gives CASSGNRVEETQYF.

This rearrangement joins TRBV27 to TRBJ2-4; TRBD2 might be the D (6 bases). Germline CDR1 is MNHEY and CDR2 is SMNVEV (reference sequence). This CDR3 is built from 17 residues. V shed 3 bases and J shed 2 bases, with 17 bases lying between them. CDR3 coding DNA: TGTGCCAGCAGTTTTTCCGGAATTCGGGGGTCCAAAAACATTCAGTACTTC. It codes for CASSFSGIRGSKNIQYF.

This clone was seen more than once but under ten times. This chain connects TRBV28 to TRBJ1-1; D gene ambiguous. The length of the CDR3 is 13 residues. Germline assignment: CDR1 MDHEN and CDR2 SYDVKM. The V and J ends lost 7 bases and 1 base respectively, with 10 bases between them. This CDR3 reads CASTSSGNTEAFF. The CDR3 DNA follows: TGTGCCAGCACCTCTTCCGGGAACACTGAAGCTTTCTTT. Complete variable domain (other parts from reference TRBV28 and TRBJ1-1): DVKVTQSSRYLVKRTGEKVFLECVQDMDHENMFWYRQDPGLGLRLIYFSYDVKMKEKGDIPEGYSVSREKKERFSLILESASTNQTSMYLCASTSSGNTEAFFGQGTRLTVV.

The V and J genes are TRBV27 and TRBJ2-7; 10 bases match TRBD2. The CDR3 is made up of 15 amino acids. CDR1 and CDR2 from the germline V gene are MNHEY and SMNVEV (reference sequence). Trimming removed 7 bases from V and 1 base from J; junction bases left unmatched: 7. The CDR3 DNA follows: TGTGCCAGCAATCAAGCGGGAGGGCCTTCCTACGAGCAGTACTTC. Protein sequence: CASNQAGGPSYEQYF.

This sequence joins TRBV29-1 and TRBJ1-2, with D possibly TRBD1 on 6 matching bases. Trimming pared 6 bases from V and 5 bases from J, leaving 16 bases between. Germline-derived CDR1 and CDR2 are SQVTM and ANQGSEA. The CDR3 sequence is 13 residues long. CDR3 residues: CSVAGQIDYGYTF. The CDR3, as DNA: TGCAGCGTCGCTGGACAGATAGATTATGGCTACACCTTC.

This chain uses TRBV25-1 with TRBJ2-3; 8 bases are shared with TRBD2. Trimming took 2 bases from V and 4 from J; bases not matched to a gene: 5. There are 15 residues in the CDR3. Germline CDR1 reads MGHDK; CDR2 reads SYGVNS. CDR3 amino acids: CASSESGRGPDTQYF. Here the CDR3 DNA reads TGTGCCAGCAGTGAAAGCGGGAGAGGGCCAGATACGCAGTATTTT. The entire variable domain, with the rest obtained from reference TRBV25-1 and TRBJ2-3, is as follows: EADIYQTPRYLVIGTGKKITLECSQTMGHDKMYWYQQDPGMELHLIHYSYGVNSTEKGDLSSESTVSRIRTEHFPLTLESARPSHTSQYLCASSESGRGPDTQYFGPGTRLTVL.

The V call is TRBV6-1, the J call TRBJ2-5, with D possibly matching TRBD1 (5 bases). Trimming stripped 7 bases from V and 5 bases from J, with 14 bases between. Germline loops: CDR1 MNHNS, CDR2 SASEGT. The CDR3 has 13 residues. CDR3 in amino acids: CASTVGLGETQYF. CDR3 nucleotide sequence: TGTGCCAGCACGGTGGGGCTGGGTGAGACCCAGTACTTC.

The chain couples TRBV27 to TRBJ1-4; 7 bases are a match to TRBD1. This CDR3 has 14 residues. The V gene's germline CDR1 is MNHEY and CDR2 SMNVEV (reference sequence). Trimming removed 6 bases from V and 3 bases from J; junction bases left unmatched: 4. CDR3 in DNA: TGTGCCAGCAGCAACAGGGGTCCTAATGAAAAACTGTTTTTT. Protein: CASSNRGPNEKLFF.

CDR3 sequence reads: CSVEGGNTGELFF. CDR3 in DNA: TGCAGCGTTGAGGGGGGGAACACCGGGGAGCTGTTTTTT. The chain is built from TRBV29-1 and TRBJ2-2; D possibly corresponds to TRBD2 (6 bases). V lost 3 bases to trimming and J lost 1 base, with 6 bases between them. The length of the CDR3 is 13 residues. Germline CDR1 and CDR2: SQVTM and ANQGSEA.